A single sample gave rise to the 20 T cell receptor beta chains below, sequenced in a study of cytomegalovirus exposure and HLA in healthy donors. Vbeta (60) and Jbeta (13) primers were used in the PCR. Sequenced by immunoSEQ multiplex PCR; TCRdb stores in-frame clones only, minus some. Of about 190,000 clones in the sample, roughly 80% were seen once. The sequencing sample was made of PBMCs. The receptors were sampled from a middle-aged man in good health and CMV-seronegative.

This chain joins TRBV20-1 and TRBJ1-1; TRBD1 is a possible D gene (5 bases). The CDR3 covers 11 residues. Germline V lookup: CDR1 DFQATT, CDR2 SNEGSKA (reference sequence). With 6 bases removed from V and 8 bases from J, the gap between germline ends came to 13 bases. The chain's CDR3 is CSAPEGPEAFF. DNA for the CDR3: TGCAGTGCCCCGGAGGGGCCCGAAGCTTTCTTT.

The chain recombines TRBV7-2 with TRBJ1-5; 9 bases fit TRBD1. Germline CDR1 and CDR2: SGHTA and FQGNSA. The trim removed 5 bases at V and 6 bases at J, leaving 8 bases unmatched. The CDR3 runs 15 residues. Written as DNA, the CDR3 is TGTGCCAGCAGCCTAGGGACAGGGAATTCTCAGCCCCAGCATTTT. Protein: CASSLGTGNSQPQHF.

The chain uses TRBV7-9 and TRBJ2-1; the D gene is possibly TRBD2 (6 bases). CDR1 and CDR2 (germline): SEHNR, FQNEAQ (reference sequence). The CDR3 spans 16 residues. Trimming removed 5 bases at V and 2 bases at J, with 16 bases between. The CDR3 DNA is TGTGCCAGCAGCCCCTTGCTGGGACTCCCCTACAATGAGCAGTTCTTC. It is translated as CASSPLLGLPYNEQFF.

Concerning this clone: The junction departs from the called germline gene at one end, perhaps through a read error. This chain connects TRBV2 to TRBJ1-5; 12 nucleotides line up with TRBD1. From germline, CDR1 is SNHLY and CDR2 FYNNEI. CDR3 size: 16 residues. The CDR3 protein is CASSVGTGGNWQPRHF. The DNA for the CDR3 is TGTGCCAGCAGTGTTGGGACAGGGGGCAATTGGCAGCCCCGGCATTTT.

V and J are TRBV6-4 and TRBJ1-2, with D tentatively TRBD1 (6 bases). CDR3 length: 14 amino acids. CDR1 MRHNA and CDR2 SNTAGT come from the germline V gene. V was clipped by 7 bases and J by 8 bases, with 20 bases between them. CDR3 coding DNA: TGTGCCAGCACCAGACAGGCCCCCTCTATGGGCTACACCTTC. Translating gives CASTRQAPSMGYTF.

This chain uses TRBV5-1 with TRBJ2-1; the match to TRBD2 covers 8 bases. V lost 7 bases and J lost 8; bases outside the gene matches: 14. The CDR3 loop spans 15 amino acids. The germline V gene has CDR1 SGHRS and CDR2 YFSETQ. In nucleotides, the CDR3 is TGCGCCAGCGGCTCGAGGGCGGGAGGCGGGGATGAGCAGTTCTTC. Translating gives CASGSRAGGGDEQFF.

This chain links TRBV27 with TRBJ2-7; D is ambiguous. CDR3 length: 13 residues. Germline lookup yields CDR1 MNHEY and CDR2 SMNVEV (reference sequence). Trimming stripped 10 bases from V and 3 bases from J, with 16 bases between. The CDR3 region is CATKDGRLYEQYF. CDR3 DNA sequence: TGTGCCACCAAGGATGGCCGACTCTACGAGCAGTACTTC.

The rearrangement links TRBV19 to TRBJ2-3, with TRBD2 identical over 13 bases. Germline V lookup: CDR1 LNHDA, CDR2 SQIVND (reference sequence). The ends lost 5 bases at V and 1 base at J; junction bases unmatched: 6. The CDR3 is made up of 17 amino acids. CDR3 sequence (DNA): TGTGCCAGTAGTTTCTCCGGGACTAGCGGGGGCACAGATACGCAGTATTTT. It specifies CASSFSGTSGGTDTQYF. Full variable domain (outside the CDR3, taken from reference TRBV19 and TRBJ2-3): DGGITQSPKYLFRKEGQNVTLSCEQNLNHDAMYWYRQDPGQGLRLIYYSQIVNDFQKGDIAEGYSVSREKKESFPLTVTSAQKNPTAFYLCASSFSGTSGGTDTQYFGPGTRLTVL.

As regards this clone: The identical CDR3 is also encoded by other nucleotide sequences in the sample. The chain recombines TRBV21-1 with TRBJ2-1; TRBD2, the D gene given by the table, was not confirmed from the DNA. TRBV21-1 is termed a pseudogene. The CDR3 loop spans 18 amino acids. CDR3 protein: CASSKGTSGRSSYNEQFF. The CDR3 DNA follows: TGTGCCAGCAGCAAGGGGACCAGCGGGAGGTCCTCCTACAATGAGCAGTTCTTC.

The chain uses TRBV7-9 and TRBJ2-1, with a weak D call TRBD1 (6 bases). Germline-derived CDR1 and CDR2 are SEHNR and FQNEAQ (reference sequence). Between the trimmed V and J ends, which lost 5 bases and 0 bases, there was a span of 14 bases. The CDR3 sequence is 16 residues long. CDR3 coding DNA: TGTGCCAGCAGCCGTAGGACAGCCAACTCCTACAATGAGCAGTTCTTC. It encodes CASSRRTANSYNEQFF.

The V call is TRBV19, the J call TRBJ2-6; no reliable D call. The V gene's germline CDR1 is LNHDA and CDR2 SQIVND (reference sequence). The CDR3 runs to 15 residues. Trimming removed 5 bases from V and 0 bases from J, with 8 bases in between. The CDR3 loop reads CASSPETSGANVLTF. The DNA of the CDR3 is TGTGCCAGTAGTCCAGAAACCTCTGGGGCCAACGTCCTGACTTTC.

The chain links TRBV6-1 to TRBJ1-1; D perhaps matches TRBD1 (5 bases). Per germline, CDR1 MNHNS and CDR2 SASEGT. Trimming shortened V by 6 bases and J by 0 bases, and 14 bases separated the two germline ends. CDR3 length: 15 amino acids. CDR3 nucleotides: TGTGCCAGCAGACCAGGGTACCTCATGAACACTGAAGCTTTCTTT. It specifies CASRPGYLMNTEAFF.

This clone appeared once. The chain recombines TRBV4-3 with TRBJ1-2, with D possibly matching TRBD1 (6 bases). V was pared by 0 bases and J by 8 bases, with 19 bases between. The CDR3 consists of 16 residues. Per the germline V gene, CDR1 is LGHNA and CDR2 is YSLEER. The CDR3 reads CASSQDLSRGWRGYTF. The CDR3, as DNA: TGCGCCAGCAGCCAAGATTTAAGCAGGGGATGGCGAGGCTACACCTTC.

This clone was observed a few times. V gene TRBV10-1 combines with J gene TRBJ1-2; TRBD1 might be the D (5 bases). Trimming left V 7 bases short and J 8 bases short, with 17 bases between. Per the germline V gene, CDR1 is WNHNN and CDR2 is SYGVQD (reference sequence). The CDR3 covers 13 residues. CDR3 in DNA: TGCGCCAGCACCGGCTCAGGGAGGTGGGGCTACACCTTC. Translating gives CASTGSGRWGYTF.

The chain links TRBV4-2 to TRBJ2-7; D might be TRBD1 (6 bases). Trimming stripped 4 bases from V and 4 bases from J, with 14 bases between. This CDR3 has 14 amino acids. The germline V gene encodes CDR1 LGHNA and CDR2 YNFKEQ. The CDR3 sequence: CASSRSGEKYEQYF. CDR3 in DNA: TGTGCCAGCAGCCGATCAGGGGAAAAATACGAGCAGTACTTC.

This clone has a single count. The chain joins TRBV30 to TRBJ1-6; D gene ambiguous. The V and J ends lost 6 bases and 5 bases respectively, with 14 bases between them. Germline-derived CDR1 and CDR2 are GTSNPN and SVGIG (reference sequence). The CDR3 runs 14 residues. DNA of the CDR3: TGTGCCTGCGCTGAGGGAGCCAATAATTCACCCCTCCACTTT. Its protein is CACAEGANNSPLHF.

The J gene is TRBJ1-2, the V gene TRBV29-1; tentative D call: TRBD1 (6 bases). Germline V gene lookup returns CDR1 SQVTM and CDR2 ANQGSEA. The CDR3 spans 13 residues. The V end lost 5 bases, the J end lost 1 base, and 11 bases lay between the germline ends. CDR3 protein: CSVQTGFNYGYTF. The CDR3 DNA reads as TGCAGCGTTCAAACAGGGTTTAACTATGGCTACACCTTC.

The J gene is TRBJ2-2, the V gene TRBV19; no clear D gene. The CDR3 is 14 residues long. Trimming stripped 6 bases from V and 2 bases from J, with 10 bases between. Germline V gene lookup returns CDR1 LNHDA and CDR2 SQIVND (reference sequence). The CDR3 here is CASSPTVNTGELFF. CDR3 nucleotide sequence: TGTGCCAGTAGCCCGACTGTCAACACCGGGGAGCTGTTTTTT.

J is TRBJ2-2 and V is TRBV6-1; D possibly corresponds to TRBD1 (6 bases). The germline V gene has CDR1 MNHNS and CDR2 SASEGT. Trimming took off 4 bases at V and 5 bases at J, with 17 bases between the two ends. The CDR3 has 16 residues. The CDR3 DNA is TGTGCCAGCAGTGCTTCAGGGGCAATACAGACCGGGGAGCTGTTTTTT. This gives the protein CASSASGAIQTGELFF.

Turning to this clone: A read error may produce the germline difference seen at one junction end. The chain recombines TRBV6-1 with TRBJ2-7; tentatively, D is TRBD1 (5 bases). The germline V gene encodes CDR1 MNHNS and CDR2 SASEGT. The CDR3 has 16 residues. CDR3 loop: CASTETNRDSFGEQYF. The CDR3 DNA is TGTGCCAGCACTGAAACAAATAGAGACAGCTTCGGCGAGCAGTACTTC.